This entry concerns a single TCR beta chain. Other DNA sequences of this sample code for an identical CDR3. The source of the sample is a study of blood T cell repertoires in COVID-19. Whole-study context: The United States, Italy and Spain supplied acute and convalescent COVID-19 samples. T cells, B-cell-depleted T cells, or PBMCs supplied cDNA or gDNA.

The CDR3 has 13 amino acids. Trimming cost V 2 bases and J 5 bases, with 6 bases left between them. Per the authors' pipeline: How many nucleated cells were present was estimated from reference gene primer amplification. This table comes from immunoSEQ multiplex PCR, and its TCRdb copy is limited to in-frame clones, with some not included. V and J calls and clone size are those listed in that table; D and trimming were worked out from the DNA. The top ten clones hold more than 4% of a sample with under 500,000 clones, roughly 89% of them seen once. The sample comprised peripheral blood. This receptor was taken from a woman aged 25 to 39 with acute or convalescent COVID-19. The V gene is TRBV12-3 or TRBV12-4, the J gene TRBJ2-2, with D perhaps TRBD1 (5 bases). As DNA, the CDR3 is TGTGCCAGCAGTTTAAGGGGAACCGGGGAGCTGTTTTTT. Protein: CASSLRGTGELFF.